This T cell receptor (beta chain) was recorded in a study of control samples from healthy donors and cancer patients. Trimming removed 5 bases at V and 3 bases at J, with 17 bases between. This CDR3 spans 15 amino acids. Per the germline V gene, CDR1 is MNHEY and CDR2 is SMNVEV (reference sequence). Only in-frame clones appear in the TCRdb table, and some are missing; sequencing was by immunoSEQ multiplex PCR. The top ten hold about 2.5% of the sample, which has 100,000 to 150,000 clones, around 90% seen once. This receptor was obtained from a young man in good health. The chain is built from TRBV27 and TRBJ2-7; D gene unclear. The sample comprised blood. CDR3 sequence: CASSLRSTTVYEQYF. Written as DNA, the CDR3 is TGTGCCAGCAGTCTCCGCTCGACAACCGTCTACGAGCAGTACTTC.